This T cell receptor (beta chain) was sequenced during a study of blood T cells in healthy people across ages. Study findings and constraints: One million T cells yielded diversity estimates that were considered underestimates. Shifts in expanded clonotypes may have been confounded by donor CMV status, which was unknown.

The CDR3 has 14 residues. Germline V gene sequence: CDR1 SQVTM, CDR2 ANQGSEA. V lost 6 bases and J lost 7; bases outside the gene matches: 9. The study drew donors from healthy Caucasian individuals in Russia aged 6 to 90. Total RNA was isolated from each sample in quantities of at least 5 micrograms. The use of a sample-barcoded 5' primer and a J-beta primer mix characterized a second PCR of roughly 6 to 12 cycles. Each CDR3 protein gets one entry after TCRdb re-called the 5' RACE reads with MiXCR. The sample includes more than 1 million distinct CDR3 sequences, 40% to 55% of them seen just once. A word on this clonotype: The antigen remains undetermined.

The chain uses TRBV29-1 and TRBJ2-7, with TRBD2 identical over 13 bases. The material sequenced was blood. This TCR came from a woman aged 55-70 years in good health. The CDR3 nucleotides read TGCAGCGTGCTTAGGACTAGCGGGAGCCATGAGCAGTACTTC. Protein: CSVLRTSGSHEQYF.